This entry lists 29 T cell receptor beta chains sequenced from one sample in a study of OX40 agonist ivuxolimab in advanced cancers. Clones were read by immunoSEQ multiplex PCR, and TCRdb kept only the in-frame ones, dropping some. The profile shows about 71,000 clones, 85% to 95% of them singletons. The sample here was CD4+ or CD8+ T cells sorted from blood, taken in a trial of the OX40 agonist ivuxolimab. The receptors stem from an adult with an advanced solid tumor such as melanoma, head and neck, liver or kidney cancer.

The CDR3 is CASSFAGDEQFF. The CDR3 DNA reads as TGTGCCAGCAGCTTTGCCGGGGATGAGCAGTTCTTC. This chain links TRBV7-2 with TRBJ2-1; maybe TRBD2 (5 bases). Germline V gives CDR1 SGHTA, CDR2 FQGNSA. With 3 bases removed from V and 8 bases from J, the gap between germline ends came to 8 bases. This CDR3 has 12 residues.

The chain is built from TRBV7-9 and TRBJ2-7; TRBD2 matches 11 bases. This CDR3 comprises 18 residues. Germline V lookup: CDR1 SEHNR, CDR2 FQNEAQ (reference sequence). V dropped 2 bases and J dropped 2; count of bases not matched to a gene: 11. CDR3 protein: CASSLRDTRLAGTYEQYF. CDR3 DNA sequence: TGTGCCAGCAGCTTACGGGACACCAGACTAGCGGGGACCTACGAGCAGTACTTC.

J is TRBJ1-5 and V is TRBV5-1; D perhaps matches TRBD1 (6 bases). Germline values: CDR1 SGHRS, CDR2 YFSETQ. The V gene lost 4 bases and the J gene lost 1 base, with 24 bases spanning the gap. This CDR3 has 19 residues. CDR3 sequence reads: CASSLLGTLITMSNQPQHF. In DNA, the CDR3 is TGCGCCAGCAGCCTGCTTGGGACACTTATAACGATGAGCAATCAGCCCCAGCATTTT.

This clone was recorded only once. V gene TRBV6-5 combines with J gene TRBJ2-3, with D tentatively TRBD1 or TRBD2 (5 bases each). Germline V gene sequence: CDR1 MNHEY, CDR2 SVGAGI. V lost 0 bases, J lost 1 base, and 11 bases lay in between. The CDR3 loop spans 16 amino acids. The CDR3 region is CASSYSPGPGTDTQYF. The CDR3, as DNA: TGTGCCAGCAGTTACTCCCCGGGGCCCGGCACAGATACGCAGTATTTT.

As DNA, the CDR3 is TGTGCCAGCAGCCCCCTCCGTGGGGGACCAGATACGCAGTATTTT. This sequence encodes CASSPLRGGPDTQYF. V and J are TRBV9 and TRBJ2-3, with D perhaps being TRBD1 or TRBD2 (5 bases each). There are 15 residues in the CDR3. V was cut by 4 bases and J by 4 bases, with 16 bases left in between. CDR1 and CDR2 from the germline V gene are SGDLS and YYNGEE.

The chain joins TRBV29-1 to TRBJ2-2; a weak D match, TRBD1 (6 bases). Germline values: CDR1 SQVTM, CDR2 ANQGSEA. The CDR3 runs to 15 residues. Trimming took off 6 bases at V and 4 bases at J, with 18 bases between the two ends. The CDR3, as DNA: TGCAGCGTCGTAGTACAGGGTAGGGCCACCGGGGAGCTGTTTTTT. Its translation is CSVVVQGRATGELFF.

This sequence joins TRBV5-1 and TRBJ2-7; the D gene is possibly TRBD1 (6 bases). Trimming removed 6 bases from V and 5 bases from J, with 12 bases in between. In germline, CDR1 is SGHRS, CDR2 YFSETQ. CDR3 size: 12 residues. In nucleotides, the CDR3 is TGCGCCAGCAATGGCAGGGACAACGAGCAGTACTTC. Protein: CASNGRDNEQYF.

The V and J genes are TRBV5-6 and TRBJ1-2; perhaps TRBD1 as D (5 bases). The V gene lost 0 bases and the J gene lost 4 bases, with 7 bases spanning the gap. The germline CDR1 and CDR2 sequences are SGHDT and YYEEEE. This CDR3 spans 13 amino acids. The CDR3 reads CASSLGGGYGYTF. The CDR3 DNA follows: TGTGCCAGCAGCTTGGGGGGCGGCTATGGCTACACCTTC.

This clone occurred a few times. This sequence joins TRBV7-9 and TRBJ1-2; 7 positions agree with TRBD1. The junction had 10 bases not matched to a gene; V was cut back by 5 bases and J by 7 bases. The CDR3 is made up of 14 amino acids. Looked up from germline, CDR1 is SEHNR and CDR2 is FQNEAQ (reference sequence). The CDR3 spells CASSANRGPGGYTF. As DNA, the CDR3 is TGTGCCAGCAGCGCCAACAGGGGCCCGGGTGGCTACACCTTC.

DNA for the CDR3: TGCGCCAGCAGCCCCATCGGCAGGGAAGCTTTCTTT. This encodes CASSPIGREAFF. V is TRBV4-1 and J is TRBJ1-1; no reliable D call. The CDR3 consists of 12 residues. Trimming took off 4 bases at V and 8 bases at J, with 11 bases between the two ends. Looked up from germline, CDR1 is MGHRA and CDR2 is YSYEKL.

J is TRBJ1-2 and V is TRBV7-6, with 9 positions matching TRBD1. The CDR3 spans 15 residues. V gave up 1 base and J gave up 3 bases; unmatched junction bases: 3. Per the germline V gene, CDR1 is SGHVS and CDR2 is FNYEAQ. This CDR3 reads CASSLGDRVHYGYTF. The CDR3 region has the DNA TGTGCCAGCAGCTTAGGGGACAGGGTGCACTATGGCTACACCTTC. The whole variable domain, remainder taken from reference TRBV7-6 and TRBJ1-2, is GAGVSQSPRYKVTKRGQDVALRCDPISGHVSLYWYRQALGQGPEFLTYFNYEAQQDKSGLPNDRFSAERPEGSISTLTIQRTEQRDSAMYRCASSLGDRVHYGYTFGSGTRLTVV.

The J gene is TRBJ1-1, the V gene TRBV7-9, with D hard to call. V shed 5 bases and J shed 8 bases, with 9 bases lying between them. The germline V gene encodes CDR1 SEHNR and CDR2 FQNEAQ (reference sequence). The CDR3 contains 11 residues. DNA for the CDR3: TGTGCCAGCAGCCCCCTCCCGGAAGCTTTCTTT. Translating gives CASSPLPEAFF. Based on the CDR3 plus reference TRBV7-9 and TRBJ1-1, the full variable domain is DTGVSQNPRHKITKRGQNVTFRCDPISEHNRLYWYRQTLGQGPEFLTYFQNEAQLEKSRLLSDRFSAERPKGSFSTLEIQRTEQGDSAMYLCASSPLPEAFFGQGTRLTVV.

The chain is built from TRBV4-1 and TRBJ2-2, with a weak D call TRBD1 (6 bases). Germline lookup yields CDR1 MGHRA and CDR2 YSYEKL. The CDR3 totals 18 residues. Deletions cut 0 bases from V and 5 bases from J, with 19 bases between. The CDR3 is CASSQETGTGLLTGELFF. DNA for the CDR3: TGCGCCAGCAGCCAAGAAACAGGAACAGGGCTTTTGACCGGGGAGCTGTTTTTT.

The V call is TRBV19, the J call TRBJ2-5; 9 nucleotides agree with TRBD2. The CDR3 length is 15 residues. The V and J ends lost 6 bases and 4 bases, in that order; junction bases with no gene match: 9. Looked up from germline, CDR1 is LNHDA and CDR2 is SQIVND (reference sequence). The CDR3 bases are TGTGCCAGTAGCCTTAGCGGGAGTGTAGGAGAGACCCAGTACTTC. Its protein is CASSLSGSVGETQYF.

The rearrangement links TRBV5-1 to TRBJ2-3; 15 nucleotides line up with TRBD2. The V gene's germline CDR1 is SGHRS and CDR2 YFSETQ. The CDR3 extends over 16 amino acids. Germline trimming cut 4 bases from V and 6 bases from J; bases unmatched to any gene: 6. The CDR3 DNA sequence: TGCGCCAGCAGCCTCTGGACTAGCGGGAGGGAGGATACGCAGTATTTT. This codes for CASSLWTSGREDTQYF.

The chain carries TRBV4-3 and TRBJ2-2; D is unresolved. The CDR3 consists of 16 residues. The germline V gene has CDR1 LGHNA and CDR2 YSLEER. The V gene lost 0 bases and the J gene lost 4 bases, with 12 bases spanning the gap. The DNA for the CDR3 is TGCGCCAGCAGCCAAGAGGATCGATTGGGCACCGGGGAGCTGTTTTTT. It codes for CASSQEDRLGTGELFF.

CDR3 in DNA: TGTGCCAGTAGTACCGTGTCTTCAGGGTACGGCGAGCAGTACTTC. This sequence encodes CASSTVSSGYGEQYF. V and J are TRBV19 and TRBJ2-7; possibly TRBD1 for D (5 bases). Germline V gene lookup returns CDR1 LNHDA and CDR2 SQIVND (reference sequence). This CDR3 contains 15 residues. Between the trimmed V and J ends, which lost 4 bases and 6 bases, there was a span of 19 bases.

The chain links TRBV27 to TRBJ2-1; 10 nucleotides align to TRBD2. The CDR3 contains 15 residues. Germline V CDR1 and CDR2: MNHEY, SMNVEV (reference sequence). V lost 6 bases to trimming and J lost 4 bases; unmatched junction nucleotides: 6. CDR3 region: CASSLGTSVYNEQFF. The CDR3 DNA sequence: TGTGCCAGCAGCCTAGGGACTAGCGTTTACAATGAGCAGTTCTTC.

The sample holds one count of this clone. CDR3 sequence: CASNGGGNNPGSYEQYF. CDR3 coding DNA: TGTGCCAGCAACGGGGGGGGGAACAACCCCGGGTCCTACGAGCAGTACTTC. The chain joins TRBV5-6 to TRBJ2-7; 8 bases are a match to TRBD2. The CDR3 contains 17 residues. The germline V gene has CDR1 SGHDT and CDR2 YYEEEE. V dropped 6 bases and J dropped 1; count of bases not matched to a gene: 15.

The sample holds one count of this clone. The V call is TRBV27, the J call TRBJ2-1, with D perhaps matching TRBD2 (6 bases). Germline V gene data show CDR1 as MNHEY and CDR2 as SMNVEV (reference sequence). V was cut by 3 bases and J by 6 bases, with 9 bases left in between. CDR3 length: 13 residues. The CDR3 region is CASSFRGGNEQFF. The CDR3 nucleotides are TGTGCCAGCAGTTTTCGGGGAGGCAATGAGCAGTTCTTC.

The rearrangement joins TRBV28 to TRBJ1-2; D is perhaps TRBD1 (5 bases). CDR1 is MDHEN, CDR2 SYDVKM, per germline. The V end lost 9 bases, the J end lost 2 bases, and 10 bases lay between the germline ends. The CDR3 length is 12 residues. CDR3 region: CASKYRNYGYTF. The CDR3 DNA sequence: TGTGCCAGTAAATACAGGAACTATGGCTACACCTTC.

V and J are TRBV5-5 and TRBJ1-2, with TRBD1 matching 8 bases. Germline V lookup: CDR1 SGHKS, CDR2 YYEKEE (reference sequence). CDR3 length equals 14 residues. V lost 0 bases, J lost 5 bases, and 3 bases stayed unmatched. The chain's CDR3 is CASSLGQGAYGYTF. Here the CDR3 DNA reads TGTGCCAGCAGCTTGGGCCAGGGGGCTTATGGCTACACCTTC.

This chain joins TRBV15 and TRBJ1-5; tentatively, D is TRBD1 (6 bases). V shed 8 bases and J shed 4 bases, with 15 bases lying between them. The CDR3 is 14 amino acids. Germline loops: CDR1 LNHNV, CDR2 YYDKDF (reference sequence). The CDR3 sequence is CATALWDNNQPQHF. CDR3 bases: TGTGCCACCGCTCTGTGGGACAATAATCAGCCCCAGCATTTT.

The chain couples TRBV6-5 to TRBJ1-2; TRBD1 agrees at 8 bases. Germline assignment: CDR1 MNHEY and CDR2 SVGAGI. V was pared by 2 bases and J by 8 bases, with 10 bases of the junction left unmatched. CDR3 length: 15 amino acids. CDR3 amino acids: CASSYTDDRGRGYTF. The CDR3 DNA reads TGTGCCAGCAGTTACACGGATGACAGGGGACGGGGCTACACCTTC.

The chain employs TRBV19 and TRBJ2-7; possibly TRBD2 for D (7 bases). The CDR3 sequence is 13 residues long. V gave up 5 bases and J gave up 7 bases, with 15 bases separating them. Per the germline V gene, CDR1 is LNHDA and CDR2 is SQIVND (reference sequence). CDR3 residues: CASSPRGAGEQYF. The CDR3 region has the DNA TGTGCCAGTAGTCCCCGGGGGGCGGGGGAGCAGTACTTC.

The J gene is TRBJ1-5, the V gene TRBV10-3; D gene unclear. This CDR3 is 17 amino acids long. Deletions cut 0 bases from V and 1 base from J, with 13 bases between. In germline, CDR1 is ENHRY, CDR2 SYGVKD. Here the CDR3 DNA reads TGTGCCATCAGTGAGTCGTGGAGGGATGAAAGCAATCAGCCCCAGCATTTT. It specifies CAISESWRDESNQPQHF.

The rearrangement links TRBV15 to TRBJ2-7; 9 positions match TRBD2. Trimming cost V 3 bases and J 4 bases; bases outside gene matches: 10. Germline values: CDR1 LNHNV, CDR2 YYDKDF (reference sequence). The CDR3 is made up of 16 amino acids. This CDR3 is CATSSEVTSGGYEQYF. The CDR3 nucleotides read TGTGCCACCAGCAGTGAGGTGACTAGCGGAGGGTACGAGCAGTACTTC.

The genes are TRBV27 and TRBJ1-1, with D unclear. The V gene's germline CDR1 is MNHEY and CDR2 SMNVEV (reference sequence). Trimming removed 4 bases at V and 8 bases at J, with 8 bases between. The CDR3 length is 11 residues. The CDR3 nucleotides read TGTGCCAGCAGTTCTGGAACAGAAGCTTTCTTT. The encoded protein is CASSSGTEAFF.

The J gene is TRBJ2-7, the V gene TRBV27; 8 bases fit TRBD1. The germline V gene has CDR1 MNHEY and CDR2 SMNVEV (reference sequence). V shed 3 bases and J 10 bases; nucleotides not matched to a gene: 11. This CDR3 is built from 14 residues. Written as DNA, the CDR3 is TGTGCCAGCAGTTTCTTAGAGACAGGGGCCGAACAGTACTTC. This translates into CASSFLETGAEQYF.